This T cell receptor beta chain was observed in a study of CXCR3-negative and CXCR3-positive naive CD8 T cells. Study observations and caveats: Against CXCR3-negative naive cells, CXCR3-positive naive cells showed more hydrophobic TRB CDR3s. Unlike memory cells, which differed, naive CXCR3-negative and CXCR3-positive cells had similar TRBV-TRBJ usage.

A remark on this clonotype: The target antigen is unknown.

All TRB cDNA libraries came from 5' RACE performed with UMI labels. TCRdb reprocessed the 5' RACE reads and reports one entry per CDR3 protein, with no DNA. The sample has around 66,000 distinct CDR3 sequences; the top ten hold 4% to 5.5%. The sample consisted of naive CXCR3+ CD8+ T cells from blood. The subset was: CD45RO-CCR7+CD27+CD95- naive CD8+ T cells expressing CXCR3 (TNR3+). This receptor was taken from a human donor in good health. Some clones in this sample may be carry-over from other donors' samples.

Here the CDR3 reads CASSPRTSGGPATTQYF. The chain recombines TRBV7-9 with TRBJ2-3; TCRdb's D gene call, TRBD2, goes unchecked for lack of DNA. There are 17 residues in the CDR3. CDR1 SEHNR and CDR2 FQNEAQ come from the germline V gene (reference sequence). Supplemented by reference TRBV7-9 and TRBJ2-3, the full variable domain reads DTGVSQNPRHKITKRGQNVTFRCDPISEHNRLYWYRQTLGQGPEFLTYFQNEAQLEKSRLLSDRFSAERPKGSFSTLEIQRTEQGDSAMYLCASSPRTSGGPATTQYFGPGTRLTVL.